Below, one T cell receptor (beta chain) is given with its context. These data come from a study of identifying expanded T cells in peripheral blood. Produced via immunoSEQ multiplex PCR; TCRdb's table is partial and in-frame only. The sample has 83,000 or so clones; more than 70% are singletons. Trimming removed 4 bases from V and 6 bases from J; junction bases left unmatched: 13. This CDR3 spans 16 amino acids. In germline, CDR1 is SGDLS, CDR2 YYNGEE. The receptor comes from a person between 18 and 75 years old in good health. The specimen was blood. V usage is TRBV9 and J usage is TRBJ2-3, with 8 bases that match TRBD2. CDR3 in amino acids: CASSPFTGGGSDTQYF. The CDR3 DNA sequence: TGTGCCAGCAGCCCTTTTACAGGCGGGGGGAGTGATACGCAGTATTTT.